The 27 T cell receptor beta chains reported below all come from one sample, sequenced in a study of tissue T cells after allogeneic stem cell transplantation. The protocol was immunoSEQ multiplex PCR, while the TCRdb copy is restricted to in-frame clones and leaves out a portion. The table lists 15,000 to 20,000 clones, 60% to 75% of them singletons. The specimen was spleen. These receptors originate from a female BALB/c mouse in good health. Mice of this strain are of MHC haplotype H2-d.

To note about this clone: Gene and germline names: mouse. This CDR3 reads CASSGTGASQNTLYF. The part of the CDR3 DNA that was read is TGTGCCAGCAGTGGGACTGGGGCTAGTCAAAACACCTTGTAC. This chain uses TRBV13-1 with TRBJ2-4; 9 bases align to TRBD2. The read is 1 residue too short to cover the CDR3 end, so that end is filled in from the germline J gene. There are 15 residues in the CDR3. V lost 3 bases, J lost 0 bases, and 2 bases stayed unmatched. Germline CDR1 NSHNY, CDR2 SYGAGN.

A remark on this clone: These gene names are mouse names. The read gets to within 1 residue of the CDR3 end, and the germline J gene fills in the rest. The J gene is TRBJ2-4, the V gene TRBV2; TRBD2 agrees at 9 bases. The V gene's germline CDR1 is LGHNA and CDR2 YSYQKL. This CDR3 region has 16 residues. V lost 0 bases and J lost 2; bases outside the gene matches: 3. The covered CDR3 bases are TGTGCCAGCAGCCAAGACTGGGGGGGAGATCAAAACACCTTGTAC. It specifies CASSQDWGGDQNTLY. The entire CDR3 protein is CASSQDWGGDQNTLYF. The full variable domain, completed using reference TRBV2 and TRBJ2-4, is DPKIIQKPKYLVAVTGSEKILICEQYLGHNAMYWYRQSAKKPLEFMFSYSYQKLMDNQTASSRFQPQSSKKNHLDLQITALKPDDSATYFCASSQDWGGDQNTLYFGAGTRLSVL.

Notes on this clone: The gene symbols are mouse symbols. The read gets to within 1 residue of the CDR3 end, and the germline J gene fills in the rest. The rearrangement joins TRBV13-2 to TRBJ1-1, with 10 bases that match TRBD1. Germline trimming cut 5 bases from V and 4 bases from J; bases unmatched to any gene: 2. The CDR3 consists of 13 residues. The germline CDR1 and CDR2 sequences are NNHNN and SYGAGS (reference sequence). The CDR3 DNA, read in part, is TGTGCCAGCGGGACAGGGGGCGGCACAGAAGTCTTC. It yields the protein CASGTGGGTEVF. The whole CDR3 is CASGTGGGTEVFF.

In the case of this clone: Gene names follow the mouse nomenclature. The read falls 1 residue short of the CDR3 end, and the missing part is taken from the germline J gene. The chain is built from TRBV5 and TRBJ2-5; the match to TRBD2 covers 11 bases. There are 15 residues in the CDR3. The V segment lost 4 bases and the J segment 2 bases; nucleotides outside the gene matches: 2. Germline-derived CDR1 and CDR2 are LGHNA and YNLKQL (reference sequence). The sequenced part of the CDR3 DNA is TGTGCCAGCAGCCTAGGGACTGGGGGCCAAGACACCCAGTAC. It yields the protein CASSLGTGGQDTQY. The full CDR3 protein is CASSLGTGGQDTQYF.

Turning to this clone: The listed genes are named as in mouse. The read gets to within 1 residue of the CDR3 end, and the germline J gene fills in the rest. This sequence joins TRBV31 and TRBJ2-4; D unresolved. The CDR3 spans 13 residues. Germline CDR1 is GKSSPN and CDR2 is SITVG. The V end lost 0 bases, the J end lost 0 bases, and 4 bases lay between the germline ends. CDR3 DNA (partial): TGTGCCTGGAGTCTGGATAGTCAAAACACCTTGTAC. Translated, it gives CAWSLDSQNTLY. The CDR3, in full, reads CAWSLDSQNTLYF.

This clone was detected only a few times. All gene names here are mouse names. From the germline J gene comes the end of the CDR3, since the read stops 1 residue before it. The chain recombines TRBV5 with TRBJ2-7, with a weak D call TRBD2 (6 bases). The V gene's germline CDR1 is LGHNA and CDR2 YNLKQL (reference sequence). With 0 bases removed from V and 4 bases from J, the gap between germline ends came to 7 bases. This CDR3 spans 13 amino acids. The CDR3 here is CASSQDTGYEQYF. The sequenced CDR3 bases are TGTGCCAGCAGCCAAGATACTGGGTATGAACAGTAC.

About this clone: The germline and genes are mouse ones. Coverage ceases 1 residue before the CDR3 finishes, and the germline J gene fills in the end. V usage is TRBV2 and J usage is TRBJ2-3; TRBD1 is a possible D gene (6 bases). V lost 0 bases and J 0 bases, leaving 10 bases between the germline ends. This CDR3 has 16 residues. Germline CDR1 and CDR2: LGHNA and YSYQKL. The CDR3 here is CASSQEGTTSAETLYF. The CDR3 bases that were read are TGTGCCAGCAGCCAAGAAGGGACAACTAGTGCAGAAACGCTGTAT.

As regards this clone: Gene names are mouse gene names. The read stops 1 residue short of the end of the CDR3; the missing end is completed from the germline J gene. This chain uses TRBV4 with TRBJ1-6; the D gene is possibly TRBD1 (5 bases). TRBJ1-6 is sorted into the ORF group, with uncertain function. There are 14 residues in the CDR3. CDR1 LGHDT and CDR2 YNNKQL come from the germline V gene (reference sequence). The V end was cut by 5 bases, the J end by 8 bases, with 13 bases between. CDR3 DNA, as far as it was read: TGTGCCAGCAGCCCGACAGTATGGGATTCGCCCCTCTAC. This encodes CASSPTVWDSPLY. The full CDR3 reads CASSPTVWDSPLYF.

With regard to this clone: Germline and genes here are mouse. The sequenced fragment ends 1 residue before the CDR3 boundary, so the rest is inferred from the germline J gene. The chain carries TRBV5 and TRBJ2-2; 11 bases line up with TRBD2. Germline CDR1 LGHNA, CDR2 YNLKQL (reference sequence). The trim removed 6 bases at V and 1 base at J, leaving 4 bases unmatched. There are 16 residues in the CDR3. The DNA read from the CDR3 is TGTGCCAGCAGGCAGGGGACTGGGGGAAACACCGGGCAGCTCTAC. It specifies CASRQGTGGNTGQLY. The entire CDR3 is CASRQGTGGNTGQLYF.

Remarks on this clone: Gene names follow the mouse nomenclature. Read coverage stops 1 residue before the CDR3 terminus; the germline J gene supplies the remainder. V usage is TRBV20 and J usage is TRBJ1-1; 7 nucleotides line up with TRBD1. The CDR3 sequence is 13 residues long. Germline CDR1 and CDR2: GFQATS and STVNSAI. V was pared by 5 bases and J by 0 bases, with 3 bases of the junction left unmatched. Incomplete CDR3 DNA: TGTGGTGCTTCGACAGGGCCAAACACAGAAGTCTTC. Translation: CGASTGPNTEVF. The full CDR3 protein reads CGASTGPNTEVFF.

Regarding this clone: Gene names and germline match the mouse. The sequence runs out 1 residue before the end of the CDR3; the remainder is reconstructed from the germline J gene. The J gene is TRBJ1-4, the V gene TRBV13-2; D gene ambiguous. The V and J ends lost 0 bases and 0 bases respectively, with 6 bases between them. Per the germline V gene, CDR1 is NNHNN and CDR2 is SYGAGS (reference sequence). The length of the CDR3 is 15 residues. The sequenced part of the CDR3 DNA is TGTGCCAGCGGTGATGAGGGAATTTCCAACGAAAGATTATTT. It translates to CASGDEGISNERLF. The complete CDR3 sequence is CASGDEGISNERLFF.

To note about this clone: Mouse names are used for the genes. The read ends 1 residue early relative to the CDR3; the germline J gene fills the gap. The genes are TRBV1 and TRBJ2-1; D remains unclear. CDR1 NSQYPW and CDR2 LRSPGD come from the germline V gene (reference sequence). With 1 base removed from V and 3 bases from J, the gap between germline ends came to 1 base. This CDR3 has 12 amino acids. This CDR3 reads CTCSAGYAEQFF. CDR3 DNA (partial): TGCACCTGCAGTGCAGGCTATGCTGAGCAGTTC.

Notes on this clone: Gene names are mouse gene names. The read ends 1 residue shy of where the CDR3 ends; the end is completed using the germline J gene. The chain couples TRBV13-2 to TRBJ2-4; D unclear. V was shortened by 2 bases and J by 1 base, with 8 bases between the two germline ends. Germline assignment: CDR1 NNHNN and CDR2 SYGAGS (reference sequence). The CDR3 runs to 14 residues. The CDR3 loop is CASGEWRGQNTLYF. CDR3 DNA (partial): TGTGCCAGCGGTGAATGGAGGGGTCAAAACACCTTGTAC.

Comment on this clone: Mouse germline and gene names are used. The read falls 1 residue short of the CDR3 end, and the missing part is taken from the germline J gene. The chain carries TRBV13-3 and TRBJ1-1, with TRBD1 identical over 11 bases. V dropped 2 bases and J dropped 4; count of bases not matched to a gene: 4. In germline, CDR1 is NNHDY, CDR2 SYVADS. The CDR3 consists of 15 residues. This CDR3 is CASSERDRGGTEVFF. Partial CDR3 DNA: TGTGCCAGCAGTGAACGGGACAGGGGGGGCACAGAAGTCTTC.

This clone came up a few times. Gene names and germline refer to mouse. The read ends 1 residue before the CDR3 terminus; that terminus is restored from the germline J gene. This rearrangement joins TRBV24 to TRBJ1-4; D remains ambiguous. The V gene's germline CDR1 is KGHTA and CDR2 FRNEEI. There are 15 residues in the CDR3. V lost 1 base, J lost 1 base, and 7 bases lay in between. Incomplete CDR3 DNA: TGTGCCAGCAGTCTGTTCGGGAATTCCAACGAAAGATTATTT. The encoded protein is CASSLFGNSNERLF. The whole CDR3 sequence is CASSLFGNSNERLFF.

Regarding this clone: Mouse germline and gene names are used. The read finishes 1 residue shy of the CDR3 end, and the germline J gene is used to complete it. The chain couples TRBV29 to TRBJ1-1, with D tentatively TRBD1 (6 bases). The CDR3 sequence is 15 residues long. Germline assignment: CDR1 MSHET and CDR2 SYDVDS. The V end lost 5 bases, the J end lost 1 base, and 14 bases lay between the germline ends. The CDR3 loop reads CASSSFRDKNTEVFF. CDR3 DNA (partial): TGTGCTAGCAGTAGCTTCCGGGACAAAAACACAGAAGTCTTC.

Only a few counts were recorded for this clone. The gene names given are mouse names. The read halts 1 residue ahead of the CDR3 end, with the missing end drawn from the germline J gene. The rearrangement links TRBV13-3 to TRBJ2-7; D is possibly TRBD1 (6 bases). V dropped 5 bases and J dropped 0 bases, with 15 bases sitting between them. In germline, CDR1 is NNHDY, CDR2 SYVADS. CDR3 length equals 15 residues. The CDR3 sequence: CASSLPRDNSYEQYF. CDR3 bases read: TGTGCCAGCAGCCTCCCCCGGGACAACTCCTATGAACAGTAC.

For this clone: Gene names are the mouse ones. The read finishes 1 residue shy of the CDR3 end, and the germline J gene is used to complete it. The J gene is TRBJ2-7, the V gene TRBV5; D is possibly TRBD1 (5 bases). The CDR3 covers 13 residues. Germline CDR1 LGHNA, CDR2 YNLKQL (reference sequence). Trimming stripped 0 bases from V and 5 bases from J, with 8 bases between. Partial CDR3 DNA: TGTGCCAGCAGCCAAGATGGAGGGGATGAACAGTAC. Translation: CASSQDGGDEQY. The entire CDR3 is CASSQDGGDEQYF.

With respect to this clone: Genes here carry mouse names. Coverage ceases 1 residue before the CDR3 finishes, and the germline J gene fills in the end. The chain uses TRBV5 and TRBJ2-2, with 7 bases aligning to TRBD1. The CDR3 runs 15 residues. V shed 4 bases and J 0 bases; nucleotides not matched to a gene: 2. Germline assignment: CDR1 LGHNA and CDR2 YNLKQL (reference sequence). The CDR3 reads CASSRTGTNTGQLYF. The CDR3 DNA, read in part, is TGTGCCAGCAGCCGGACAGGTACAAACACCGGGCAGCTCTAC.

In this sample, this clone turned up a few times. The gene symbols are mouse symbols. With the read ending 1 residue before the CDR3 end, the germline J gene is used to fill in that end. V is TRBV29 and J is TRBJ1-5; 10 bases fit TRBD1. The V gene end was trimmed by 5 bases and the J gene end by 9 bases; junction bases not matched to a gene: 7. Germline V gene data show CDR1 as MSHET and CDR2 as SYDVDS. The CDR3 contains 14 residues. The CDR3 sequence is CASSPSGQGTAPLF. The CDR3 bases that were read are TGTGCTAGCAGTCCTTCGGGACAGGGGACGGCTCCGCTT.

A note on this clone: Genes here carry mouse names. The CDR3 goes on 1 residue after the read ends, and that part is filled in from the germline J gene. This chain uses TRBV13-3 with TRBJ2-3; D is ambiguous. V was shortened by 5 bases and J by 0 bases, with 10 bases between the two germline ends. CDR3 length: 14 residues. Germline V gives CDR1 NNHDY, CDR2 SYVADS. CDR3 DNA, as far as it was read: TGTGCCAGCAGCGCCCGGAACAGTGCAGAAACGCTGTAT. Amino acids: CASSARNSAETLY. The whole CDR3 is CASSARNSAETLYF.

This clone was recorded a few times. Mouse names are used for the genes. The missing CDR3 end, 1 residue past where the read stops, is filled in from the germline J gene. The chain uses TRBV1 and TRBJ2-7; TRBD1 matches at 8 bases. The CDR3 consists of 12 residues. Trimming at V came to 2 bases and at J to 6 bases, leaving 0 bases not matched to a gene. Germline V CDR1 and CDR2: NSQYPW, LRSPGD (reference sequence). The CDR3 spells CTCSAQGAEQYF. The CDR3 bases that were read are TGCACCTGCAGTGCACAGGGGGCTGAACAGTAC.

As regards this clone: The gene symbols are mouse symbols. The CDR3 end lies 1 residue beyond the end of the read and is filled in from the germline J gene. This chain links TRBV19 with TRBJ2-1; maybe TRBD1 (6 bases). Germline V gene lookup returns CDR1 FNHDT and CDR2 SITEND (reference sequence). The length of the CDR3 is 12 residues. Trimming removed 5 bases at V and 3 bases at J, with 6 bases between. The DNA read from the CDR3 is TGTGCCAGCAGGACAGGCTATGCTGAGCAGTTC. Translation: CASRTGYAEQF. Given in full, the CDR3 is CASRTGYAEQFF.

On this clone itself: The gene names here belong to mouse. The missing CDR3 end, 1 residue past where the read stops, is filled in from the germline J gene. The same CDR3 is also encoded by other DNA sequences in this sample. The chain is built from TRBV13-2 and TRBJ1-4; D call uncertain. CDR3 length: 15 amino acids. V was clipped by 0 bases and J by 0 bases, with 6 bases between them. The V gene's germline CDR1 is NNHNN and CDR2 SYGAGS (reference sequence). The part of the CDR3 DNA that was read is TGTGCCAGCGGTGATGTTGGGGTTTCCAACGAAAGATTATTT. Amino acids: CASGDVGVSNERLF. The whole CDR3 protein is CASGDVGVSNERLFF.

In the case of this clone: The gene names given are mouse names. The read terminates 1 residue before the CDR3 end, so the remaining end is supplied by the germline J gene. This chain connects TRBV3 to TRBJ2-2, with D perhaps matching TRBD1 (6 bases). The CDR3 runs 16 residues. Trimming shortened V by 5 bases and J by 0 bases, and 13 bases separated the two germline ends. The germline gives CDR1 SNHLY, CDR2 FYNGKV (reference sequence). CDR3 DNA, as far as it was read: TGTGCCAGCAGCCCGCCGGGACAAACAAACACCGGGCAGCTCTAC. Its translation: CASSPPGQTNTGQLY. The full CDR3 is CASSPPGQTNTGQLYF.

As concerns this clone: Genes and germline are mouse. CDR3 DNA, as far as it was read: TGTGCCAGCGGTGAAGGAGGGGGGAGCTCCTATGAACAGTAC. It yields the protein CASGEGGGSSYEQY. The entire CDR3 protein is CASGEGGGSSYEQYF. The V gene is TRBV13-2, the J gene TRBJ2-7; the D call may be TRBD1 or TRBD2 (6 bases each). The CDR3 extends 1 residue past the end of the read, so its final part is completed from the germline J gene. V was pared by 2 bases and J by 0 bases, with 12 bases between. This CDR3 has 15 amino acids. Germline V CDR1 and CDR2: NNHNN, SYGAGS (reference sequence).

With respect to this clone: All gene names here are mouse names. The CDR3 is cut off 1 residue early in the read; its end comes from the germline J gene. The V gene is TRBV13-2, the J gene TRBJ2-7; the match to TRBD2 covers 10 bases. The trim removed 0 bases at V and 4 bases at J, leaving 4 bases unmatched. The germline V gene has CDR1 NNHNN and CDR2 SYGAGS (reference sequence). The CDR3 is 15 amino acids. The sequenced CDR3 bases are TGTGCCAGCGGTGATGAGAACTGGGGGGGTTATGAACAGTAC. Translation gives CASGDENWGGYEQY. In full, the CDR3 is CASGDENWGGYEQYF.